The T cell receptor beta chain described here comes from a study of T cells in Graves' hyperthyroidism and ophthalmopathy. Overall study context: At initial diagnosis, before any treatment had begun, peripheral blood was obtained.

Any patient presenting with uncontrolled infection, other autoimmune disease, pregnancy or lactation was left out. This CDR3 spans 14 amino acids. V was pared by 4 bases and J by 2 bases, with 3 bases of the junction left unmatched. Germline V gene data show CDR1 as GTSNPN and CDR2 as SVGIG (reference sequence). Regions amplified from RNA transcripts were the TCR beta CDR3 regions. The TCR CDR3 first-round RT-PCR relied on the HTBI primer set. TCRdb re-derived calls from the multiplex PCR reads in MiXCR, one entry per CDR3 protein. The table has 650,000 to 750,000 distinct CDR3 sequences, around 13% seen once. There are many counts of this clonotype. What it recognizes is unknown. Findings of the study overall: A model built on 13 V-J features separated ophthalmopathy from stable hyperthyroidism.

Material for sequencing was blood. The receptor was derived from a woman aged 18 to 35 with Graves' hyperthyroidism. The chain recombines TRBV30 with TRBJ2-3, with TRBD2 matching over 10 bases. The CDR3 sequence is CAWTTSGITDTQYF. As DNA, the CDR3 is TGTGCCTGGACAACTAGCGGGATCACAGATACGCAGTATTTT.